This is a list of T cell receptor beta chains from one sample in a study of siplizumab effects on memory and regulatory T cells. Clones were read by immunoSEQ multiplex PCR, and TCRdb kept only the in-frame ones, dropping some. The sample holds about 100,000 clones, about 94% seen once. Source material: non-Treg CD4+ T cells sorted from blood. The receptors derive from a human donor in good health. Both conserved end residues are part of each CDR3. Each record gives: J gene, D gene, clone size, V gene, CDR3 protein, CDR3 DNA. A D gene is named only where the DNA matches it firmly. The size field is filled for only some rows; it gives once, few, many or a size class.

j_call: TRBJ1-2
d_call: TRBD1
clone_size: .
v_call: TRBV6-5
cdr3_aa: CASSYHGQGPF
cdr3_nt: TGTGCCAGCAGTTACCACGGACAGGGCCCCTTC

j_call: TRBJ1-1
d_call: .
clone_size: medium-sized
v_call: TRBV12-1
cdr3_aa: CASSPNGTQGTEAFF
cdr3_nt: TGTGCCAGCAGTCCAAACGGGACACAAGGGACTGAAGCTTTCTTT

j_call: TRBJ1-4
d_call: .
clone_size: .
v_call: TRBV28
cdr3_aa: CASSFLGQGREKLFF
cdr3_nt: TGTGCCAGCAGTTTCTTGGGGCAGGGGCGTGAAAAACTGTTTTTT

j_call: TRBJ2-1
d_call: TRBD1
clone_size: .
v_call: TRBV4-1
cdr3_aa: CASSQEIQGSNEQFF
cdr3_nt: TGCGCCAGCAGCCAAGAGATACAGGGGAGCAATGAGCAGTTCTTC

j_call: TRBJ1-5
d_call: TRBD1
clone_size: .
v_call: TRBV28
cdr3_aa: CASSLGDSYNQPQHF
cdr3_nt: TGTGCCAGCAGTTTAGGGGACAGTTACAATCAGCCCCAGCATTTT

j_call: TRBJ1-2
d_call: .
clone_size: .
v_call: TRBV28
cdr3_aa: CASSLGSEYYGYTF
cdr3_nt: TGTGCCAGCAGTTTAGGTTCAGAATACTATGGCTACACCTTC

j_call: TRBJ2-3
d_call: TRBD2
clone_size: once
v_call: TRBV28
cdr3_aa: CAVSSGDTDTQYF
cdr3_nt: TGTGCCGTCTCTAGCGGGGACACAGATACGCAGTATTTT

j_call: TRBJ1-2
d_call: .
clone_size: .
v_call: TRBV6-4
cdr3_aa: CASRGHPAYGYTF
cdr3_nt: TGTGCCAGCAGGGGACATCCGGCCTATGGCTACACCTTC

j_call: TRBJ2-5
d_call: .
clone_size: .
v_call: TRBV5-1
cdr3_aa: CASSGTAGAETQYF
cdr3_nt: TGCGCCAGCAGCGGGACTGCAGGGGCGGAGACCCAGTACTTC

j_call: TRBJ1-4
d_call: TRBD1
clone_size: .
v_call: TRBV28
cdr3_aa: CASSSTGRNEKLFF
cdr3_nt: TGTGCCAGCAGTTCGACAGGGCGGAATGAAAAACTGTTTTTT

j_call: TRBJ2-6
d_call: .
clone_size: once
v_call: TRBV5-1
cdr3_aa: CASSLSGSSGANVLTF
cdr3_nt: TGCGCCAGCAGCTTGTCGGGGTCCTCTGGGGCCAACGTCCTGACTTTC

j_call: TRBJ2-1
d_call: .
clone_size: .
v_call: TRBV28
cdr3_aa: CASSYSGTSYLSYTPSYNEQFF
cdr3_nt: TGTGCCAGCAGTTATTCCGGGACTTCCTACCTTTCCTACACTCCTTCCTACAATGAGCAGTTCTTC

j_call: TRBJ2-7
d_call: .
clone_size: .
v_call: TRBV11-2
cdr3_aa: CASSKPLAIYEQYF
cdr3_nt: TGTGCCAGCAGCAAACCTTTAGCCATATACGAGCAGTACTTC

j_call: TRBJ2-1
d_call: .
clone_size: .
v_call: TRBV30
cdr3_aa: CAWNRGIKDEQFF
cdr3_nt: TGTGCCTGGAATAGGGGGATTAAGGATGAGCAGTTCTTC

j_call: TRBJ1-5
d_call: TRBD1
clone_size: .
v_call: TRBV18
cdr3_aa: CASSLRQGAGSQPQHF
cdr3_nt: TGTGCCAGCTCACTACGACAGGGGGCAGGCAGTCAGCCCCAGCATTTT

j_call: TRBJ2-7
d_call: TRBD2
clone_size: .
v_call: TRBV18
cdr3_aa: CASSQASGSYEQYF
cdr3_nt: TGTGCCAGCTCACAGGCTAGCGGGTCCTACGAGCAGTACTTC

j_call: TRBJ1-5
d_call: .
clone_size: .
v_call: TRBV6-6
cdr3_aa: CASSRQSNQPQHF
cdr3_nt: TGTGCCAGCAGTCGACAGAGCAATCAGCCCCAGCATTTT

j_call: TRBJ2-5
d_call: TRBD2
clone_size: once
v_call: TRBV28
cdr3_aa: CASRPGGGPQETQYF
cdr3_nt: TGTGCCAGCAGGCCGGGGGGGGGCCCTCAAGAGACCCAGTACTTC